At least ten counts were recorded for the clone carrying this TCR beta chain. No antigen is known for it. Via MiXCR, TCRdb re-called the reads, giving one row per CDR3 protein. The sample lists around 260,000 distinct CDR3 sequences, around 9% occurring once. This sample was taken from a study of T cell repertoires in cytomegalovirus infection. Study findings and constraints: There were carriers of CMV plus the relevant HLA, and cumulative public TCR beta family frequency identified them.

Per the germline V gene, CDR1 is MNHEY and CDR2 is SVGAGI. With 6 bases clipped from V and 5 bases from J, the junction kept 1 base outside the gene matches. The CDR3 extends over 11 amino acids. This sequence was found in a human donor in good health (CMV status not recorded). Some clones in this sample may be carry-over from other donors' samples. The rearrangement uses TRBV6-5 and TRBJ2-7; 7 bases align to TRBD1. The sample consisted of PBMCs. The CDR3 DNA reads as TGTGCCAGCAGACAGGGGAACGAGCAGTACTTC. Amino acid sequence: CASRQGNEQYF.